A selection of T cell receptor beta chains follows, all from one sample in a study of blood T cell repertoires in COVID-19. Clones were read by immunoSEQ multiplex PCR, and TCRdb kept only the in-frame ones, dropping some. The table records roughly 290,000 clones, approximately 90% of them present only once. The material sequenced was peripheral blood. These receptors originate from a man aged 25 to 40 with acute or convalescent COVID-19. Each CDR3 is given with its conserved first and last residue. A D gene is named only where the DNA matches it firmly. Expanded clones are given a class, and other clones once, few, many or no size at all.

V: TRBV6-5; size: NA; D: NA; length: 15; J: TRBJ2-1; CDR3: CASRLEQGGYNEQFF; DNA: TGTGCCAGCAGACTAGAACAAGGCGGTTACAATGAGCAGTTCTTC
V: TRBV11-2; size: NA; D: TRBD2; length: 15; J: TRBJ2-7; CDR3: CASSFLTSGTYEQYF; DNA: TGTGCCAGCAGCTTCCTGACTAGCGGGACCTACGAGCAGTACTTC
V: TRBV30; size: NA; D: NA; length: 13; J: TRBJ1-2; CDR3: CAWSVHRGYGYTF; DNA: TGTGCCTGGAGTGTACACCGAGGCTATGGCTACACCTTC
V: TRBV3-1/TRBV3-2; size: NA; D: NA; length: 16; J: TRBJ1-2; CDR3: CASSHLQGSGSYGYTF; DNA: TGTGCCAGCAGCCATCTACAGGGCTCCGGTAGCTATGGCTACACCTTC
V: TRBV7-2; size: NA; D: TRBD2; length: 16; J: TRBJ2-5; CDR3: CASSLRRGGALETQYF; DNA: TGTGCCAGCAGCTTACGGCGCGGGGGGGCCCTGGAGACCCAGTACTTC
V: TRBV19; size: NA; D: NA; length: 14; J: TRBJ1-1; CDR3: CASSVGDMNTEAFF; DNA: TGTGCCAGTAGTGTGGGAGACATGAACACTGAAGCTTTCTTT
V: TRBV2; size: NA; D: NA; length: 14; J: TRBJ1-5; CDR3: CASSESPGNQPQHF; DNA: TGTGCCAGCAGTGAATCTCCAGGGAATCAGCCCCAGCATTTT
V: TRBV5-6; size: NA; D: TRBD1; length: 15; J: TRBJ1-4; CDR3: CASSFKGTGNEKLFF; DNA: TGTGCCAGCAGCTTTAAAGGGACAGGGAATGAAAAACTGTTTTTT
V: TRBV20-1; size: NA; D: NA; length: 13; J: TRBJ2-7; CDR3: CSASRAGSYEQYF; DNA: TGCAGTGCTAGTAGGGCAGGGTCCTACGAGCAGTACTTC
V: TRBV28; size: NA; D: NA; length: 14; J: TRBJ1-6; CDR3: CASSSPRSNSPLHF; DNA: TGTGCCAGCAGTTCTCCCAGGTCGAATTCACCCCTCCACTTT
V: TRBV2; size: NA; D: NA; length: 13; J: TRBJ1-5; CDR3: CASSEGQVEPQHF; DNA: TGTGCCAGCAGTGAAGGACAGGTCGAGCCCCAGCATTTT
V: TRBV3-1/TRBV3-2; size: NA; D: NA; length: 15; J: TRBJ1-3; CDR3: CASSQATDTGNTIYF; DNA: TGTGCCAGCAGCCAAGCGACAGACACTGGAAACACCATATATTTT
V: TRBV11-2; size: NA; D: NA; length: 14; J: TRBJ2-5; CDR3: CASSPRGIRETQYF; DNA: TGTGCCAGCAGCCCTAGGGGTATCCGAGAGACCCAGTACTTC
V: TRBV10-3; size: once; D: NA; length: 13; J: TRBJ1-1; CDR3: CAISEESVTEAFF; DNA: TGTGCCATCAGTGAGGAGTCGGTCACTGAAGCTTTCTTT
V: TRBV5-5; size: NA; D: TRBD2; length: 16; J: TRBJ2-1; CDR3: CASSLPRLAEHNEQFF; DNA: TGTGCCAGCAGCTTGCCCCGACTAGCGGAACACAATGAGCAGTTCTTC
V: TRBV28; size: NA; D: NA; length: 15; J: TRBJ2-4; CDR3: CASSLRGGAKNIQYF; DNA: TGTGCCAGCAGTTTAAGGGGGGGAGCCAAAAACATTCAGTACTTC
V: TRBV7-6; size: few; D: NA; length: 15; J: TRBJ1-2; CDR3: CASSLDPRDDYGYTF; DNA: TGTGCCAGCAGCTTAGACCCCAGGGATGACTATGGCTACACCTTC
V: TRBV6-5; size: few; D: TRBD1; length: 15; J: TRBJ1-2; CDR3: CASSSADRGRGGYTF; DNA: TGTGCCAGCAGTTCCGCCGACAGGGGGCGAGGAGGCTACACCTTC
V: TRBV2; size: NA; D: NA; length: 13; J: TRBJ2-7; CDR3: CASSARTNYEQYF; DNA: TGTGCCAGCAGTGCTCGGACAAACTACGAGCAGTACTTC
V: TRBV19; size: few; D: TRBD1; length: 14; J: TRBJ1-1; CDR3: CASSQPRGRTEAFF; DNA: TGTGCCAGCTCCCAACCAAGGGGGCGGACTGAAGCTTTCTTT
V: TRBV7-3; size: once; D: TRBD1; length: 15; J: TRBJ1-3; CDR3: CASSLGQSSGNTIYF; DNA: TGTGCCAGCAGCTTGGGACAGTCATCTGGAAACACCATATATTTT
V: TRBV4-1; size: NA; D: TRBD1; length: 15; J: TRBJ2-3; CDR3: CASSQVYRGQDTQYF; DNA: TGCGCCAGCAGCCAAGTATACAGGGGGCAGGATACGCAGTATTTT
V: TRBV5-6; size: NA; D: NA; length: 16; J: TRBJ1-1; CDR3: CASSFDVGRVNTEAFF; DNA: TGTGCCAGCAGCTTCGACGTTGGCAGGGTGAACACTGAAGCTTTCTTT
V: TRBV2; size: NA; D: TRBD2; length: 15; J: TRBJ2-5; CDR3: CASSELSGGDETQYF; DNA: TGTGCCAGCAGTGAACTTAGCGGGGGGGATGAGACCCAGTACTTC
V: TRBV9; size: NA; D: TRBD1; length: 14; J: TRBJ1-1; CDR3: CASSVETGGTEAFF; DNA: TGTGCCAGCAGCGTGGAAACAGGGGGCACTGAAGCTTTCTTT
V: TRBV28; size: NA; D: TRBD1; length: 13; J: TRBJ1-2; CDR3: CASSPRGEAGYTF; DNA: TGTGCCAGCAGTCCCAGGGGGGAGGCTGGCTACACCTTC
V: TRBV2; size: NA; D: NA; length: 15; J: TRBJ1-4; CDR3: CASSGQRPPGGRLFF; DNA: TGTGCCAGCAGTGGACAGCGACCCCCCGGGGGGAGACTGTTTTTT
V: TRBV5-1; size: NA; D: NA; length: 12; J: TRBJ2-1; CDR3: CASSREHNEQFF; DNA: TGCGCCAGCAGCAGGGAGCACAATGAGCAGTTCTTC
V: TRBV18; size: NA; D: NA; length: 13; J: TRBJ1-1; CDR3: CASSQDRETEAFF; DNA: TGTGCCAGCTCACAGGACAGAGAGACTGAAGCTTTCTTT
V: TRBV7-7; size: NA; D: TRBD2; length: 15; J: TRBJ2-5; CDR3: CASSLVGAGEETQYF; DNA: TGTGCTAGCAGCTTAGTAGGAGCGGGAGAAGAGACCCAGTACTTC
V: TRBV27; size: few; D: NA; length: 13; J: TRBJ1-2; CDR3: CASSLSRVGGYTF; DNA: TGTGCCAGCAGTTTATCCAGGGTGGGGGGCTACACCTTC
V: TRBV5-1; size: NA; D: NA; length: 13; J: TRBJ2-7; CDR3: CASSFRLGYEQYF; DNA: TGCGCCAGCAGCTTCAGACTAGGTTACGAGCAGTACTTC
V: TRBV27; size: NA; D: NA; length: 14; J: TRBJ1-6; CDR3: CASRGMEGSSPLHF; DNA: TGTGCCAGCCGCGGGATGGAGGGTTCTTCACCCCTCCACTTT
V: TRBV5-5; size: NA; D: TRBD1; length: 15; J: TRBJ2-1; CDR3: CASSPRDRSYNEQFF; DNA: TGTGCCAGCAGCCCCCGGGACAGGAGTTACAATGAGCAGTTCTTC
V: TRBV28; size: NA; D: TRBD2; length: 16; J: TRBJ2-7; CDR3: CASSSGLAGASYEQYF; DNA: TGTGCCAGCAGCTCAGGACTAGCGGGGGCCAGCTACGAGCAGTACTTC
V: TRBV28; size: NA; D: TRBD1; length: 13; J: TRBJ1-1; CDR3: CASRPDRAREAFF; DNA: TGTGCCAGCAGACCGGACAGGGCTCGTGAAGCTTTCTTT